The 17 T cell receptor beta chains below come from one sample, sequenced in a study of blood T cell repertoires in COVID-19. Profiling relied on immunoSEQ multiplex PCR, and the TCRdb table lists in-frame clones only, not all of them. This table holds some 130,000 clones, roughly 79% found once. Input material: peripheral blood. These receptors all come from a woman aged 60-75 years with active or convalescent COVID-19.

The chain links TRBV9 to TRBJ2-3; D is possibly TRBD2 (6 bases). The ends were cut back, 0 bases at V and 2 bases at J, with 13 bases in the middle. Germline CDR1 SGDLS, CDR2 YYNGEE. The CDR3 contains 16 residues. The CDR3 protein is CASSVVGGGSTDTQYF. CDR3 bases: TGTGCCAGCAGCGTAGTGGGGGGAGGTTCCACAGATACGCAGTATTTT. The full variable domain, completed using reference TRBV9 and TRBJ2-3, is DSGVTQTPKHLITATGQRVTLRCSPRSGDLSVYWYQQSLDQGLQFLIQYYNGEERAKGNILERFSAQQFPDLHSELNLSSLELGDSALYFCASSVVGGGSTDTQYFGPGTRLTVL.

With respect to this clone: One end of the junction varies from germline; a read error may be responsible. V and J are TRBV6-2 or TRBV6-3 and TRBJ2-7; 8 bases line up with TRBD1. Germline CDR1 reads MNHEY; CDR2 reads SVGEGT. This CDR3 comprises 14 residues. The CDR3 region is CASRYFGQGREQYF. The CDR3 DNA sequence: TGTGCCAGCAGATACTTTGGACAGGGTCGCGAGCAGTACTTC.

V and J are TRBV5-1 and TRBJ2-1; D is unresolved. V shed 4 bases and J shed 1 base, with 3 bases lying between them. CDR3 length: 12 amino acids. Per the germline V gene, CDR1 is SGHRS and CDR2 is YFSETQ. CDR3 amino acids: CASSLSYNEQFF. The CDR3 DNA is TGCGCCAGCAGCCTATCCTACAATGAGCAGTTCTTC.

J is TRBJ1-6 and V is TRBV27; 7 positions agree with TRBD1. The CDR3 length is 14 residues. Trimming at V came to 7 bases and at J to 7 bases, leaving 7 bases not matched to a gene. From germline, CDR1 is MNHEY and CDR2 SMNVEV (reference sequence). CDR3 sequence: CASTIRGGNSPLHF. In nucleotides, the CDR3 is TGTGCCAGCACCATTCGAGGGGGCAATTCACCCCTCCACTTT.

The chain links TRBV2 to TRBJ1-1; D gene ambiguous. Germline lookup yields CDR1 SNHLY and CDR2 FYNNEI. CDR3 length equals 13 residues. Trimming shortened V by 6 bases and J by 0 bases, and 8 bases separated the two germline ends. CDR3 sequence: CASRRDMNTEAFF. The CDR3 DNA reads TGTGCCAGCAGGAGGGATATGAACACTGAAGCTTTCTTT.

This clone turned up a few times. The genes are TRBV25-1 and TRBJ1-1; D might be TRBD1 (6 bases). Germline CDR1 and CDR2: MGHDK and SYGVNS. Trimming pared 8 bases from V and 3 bases from J, leaving 19 bases between. The CDR3 sequence is 15 residues long. The CDR3 loop reads CASSTPGDTDTEAFF. The CDR3 DNA follows: TGTGCCAGCTCCACCCCAGGGGACACAGACACTGAAGCTTTCTTT. Variable domain in full (rest from reference TRBV25-1 and TRBJ1-1): EADIYQTPRYLVIGTGKKITLECSQTMGHDKMYWYQQDPGMELHLIHYSYGVNSTEKGDLSSESTVSRIRTEHFPLTLESARPSHTSQYLCASSTPGDTDTEAFFGQGTRLTVV.

This rearrangement joins TRBV4-2 to TRBJ1-6; the match to TRBD1 covers 7 bases. V shed 6 bases and J 7 bases; nucleotides not matched to a gene: 9. Germline values: CDR1 LGHNA, CDR2 YNFKEQ. This CDR3 has 15 residues. The CDR3 nucleotides are TGTGCCAGCAGACGCAACGACAGGGAAAATTCACCCCTCCACTTT. This gives the protein CASRRNDRENSPLHF.

The chain links TRBV10-3 to TRBJ2-3; no firm D call. Germline V gene data show CDR1 as ENHRY and CDR2 as SYGVKD. V was shortened by 11 bases and J by 0 bases, with 9 bases between the two germline ends. The CDR3 contains 12 residues. The CDR3: CAATPSTDTQYF. For the CDR3, the DNA is TGTGCCGCGACTCCTAGCACAGATACGCAGTATTTT.

The chain links TRBV11-2 to TRBJ1-2; D unresolved. CDR1 and CDR2 from the germline V gene are SGHAT and FQNNGV. The V end was cut by 3 bases, the J end by 4 bases, with 9 bases between. This CDR3 region has 13 residues. The CDR3 DNA reads as TGTGCCAGCAGCTTTAAGGAGCGCTATGGCTACACCTTC. It codes for CASSFKERYGYTF.

The count of this clone is one. The V and J genes are TRBV27 and TRBJ2-1, with 8 bases identical to TRBD2. This CDR3 has 16 amino acids. The J segment lost 8 bases and the V segment lost 5 bases, leaving 14 bases of the junction unmatched. Germline V gives CDR1 MNHEY, CDR2 SMNVEV (reference sequence). The CDR3 sequence: CASSPLSGGVRDEQFF. The CDR3 nucleotides read TGTGCCAGCAGTCCTCTAAGCGGGGGCGTGAGGGATGAGCAGTTCTTC.

For the CDR3, the DNA is TGTGCCAGCTCACCACGACAGGGCGCAACTAATGAAAAACTGTTTTTT. This codes for CASSPRQGATNEKLFF. The J gene is TRBJ1-4, the V gene TRBV18, with 7 bases that match TRBD1. Germline-derived CDR1 and CDR2 are KGHSH and LQKENI. The CDR3 runs 16 residues. Losses at the gene ends were 1 base for V and 0 bases for J; bases not matched to a gene: 2.

This sequence joins TRBV28 and TRBJ1-1; D remains ambiguous. Germline loops: CDR1 MDHEN, CDR2 SYDVKM. The CDR3 has 13 amino acids. The ends were cut back, 6 bases at V and 10 bases at J, with 18 bases in the middle. Here the CDR3 DNA reads TGTGCCAGCAGCCTTGACAAATTCCTAAGAGCTTTCTTT. This encodes CASSLDKFLRAFF.

The rearrangement uses TRBV19 and TRBJ1-1; 8 bases are shared with TRBD1. The CDR3 extends over 15 amino acids. Germline lookup yields CDR1 LNHDA and CDR2 SQIVND (reference sequence). After removal of 3 bases from V and 5 bases from J, the junction contained 8 bases not matched to a gene. Here the CDR3 DNA reads TGTGCCAGTAGTATTCCCAGGGGGCGCGGGACTGAAGCTTTCTTT. It specifies CASSIPRGRGTEAFF. Combining the CDR3 with reference TRBV19 and TRBJ1-1 gives the whole variable domain DGGITQSPKYLFRKEGQNVTLSCEQNLNHDAMYWYRQDPGQGLRLIYYSQIVNDFQKGDIAEGYSVSREKKESFPLTVTSAQKNPTAFYLCASSIPRGRGTEAFFGQGTRLTVV.

V gene TRBV4-1 combines with J gene TRBJ2-7; 11 bases are a match to TRBD1. The V segment lost 1 base and the J segment 4 bases; nucleotides outside the gene matches: 3. The length of the CDR3 is 15 residues. CDR1 is MGHRA, CDR2 YSYEKL, per germline. The DNA of the CDR3 is TGCGCCAGCAGCCAAGGGACAGGGGGCAGATACGAGCAGTACTTC. Translated, it gives CASSQGTGGRYEQYF.

The chain couples TRBV4-2 to TRBJ1-4, with 7 bases matching TRBD1. Germline CDR1 reads LGHNA; CDR2 reads YNFKEQ. V shed 2 bases, J shed 10 bases, and the junction held 4 bases outside the gene matches. This CDR3 spans 13 amino acids. The CDR3 region has the DNA TGTGCCAGCAGCCAAACGGGACAGCGAAAACTGTTTTTT. Translation gives CASSQTGQRKLFF.

This chain uses TRBV7-3 with TRBJ1-1; D is perhaps TRBD1 (6 bases). Germline V gene sequence: CDR1 SGHTA, CDR2 FQGTGA. The CDR3 is made up of 14 amino acids. V lost 5 bases and J lost 6, with 16 bases in between. The CDR3 loop is CASSRNRASPEAFF. Written as DNA, the CDR3 is TGTGCCAGCAGCCGAAACAGGGCAAGCCCTGAAGCTTTCTTT. The entire variable domain, with the rest obtained from reference TRBV7-3 and TRBJ1-1, is as follows: GAGVSQTPSNKVTEKGKYVELRCDPISGHTALYWYRQSLGQGPEFLIYFQGTGAADDSGLPNDRFFAVRPEGSVSTLKIQRTERGDSAVYLCASSRNRASPEAFFGQGTRLTVV.

The chain has TRBV29-1 and TRBJ1-3, with D possibly matching TRBD1 (5 bases). V was cut by 3 bases and J by 0 bases, with 9 bases left in between. The CDR3 contains 14 residues. Germline V CDR1 and CDR2: SQVTM, ANQGSEA. The CDR3 region is CSVEETVSGNTIYF. In DNA form, the CDR3 reads TGCAGCGTTGAGGAGACAGTCTCTGGAAACACCATATATTTT.